Below, 5 T cell receptor beta chains from the same sample are listed, as sequenced in a study of blood T cell repertoires in COVID-19. Some clones are missing from TCRdb's copy, which holds only in-frame ones; the method was immunoSEQ multiplex PCR. This table holds around 200,000 clones, nearly 90% found once. The sample was peripheral blood. The receptors were gathered from a woman between 18 and 30 years old who had recovered from COVID-19.

The J gene is TRBJ1-6, the V gene TRBV30, with D maybe TRBD1 (6 bases). With 4 bases removed from V and 4 bases from J, the gap between germline ends came to 14 bases. Germline lookup yields CDR1 GTSNPN and CDR2 SVGIG (reference sequence). This CDR3 is 15 amino acids long. CDR3 residues: CAWTYRTAYNSPLHF. The CDR3, as DNA: TGTGCCTGGACTTATAGGACAGCTTATAATTCACCCCTCCACTTT.

The rearrangement uses TRBV4-2 and TRBJ1-6, with 9 bases matching TRBD1. Germline V CDR1 and CDR2: LGHNA, YNFKEQ. This CDR3 contains 15 residues. The trim removed 4 bases at V and 10 bases at J, leaving 8 bases unmatched. CDR3 sequence (DNA): TGTGCCAGCAGCCCACAGGGGGCGCTGGGGTCACCCCTCCACTTT. Protein sequence: CASSPQGALGSPLHF.

The genes are TRBV6-5 and TRBJ1-2; 8 bases agree with TRBD1. The CDR3 spans 13 residues. Germline CDR1 is MNHEY and CDR2 is SVGAGI. J lost 8 bases, V lost 2 bases, and 4 bases had no gene match. CDR3 in amino acids: CASSYGAGGGYTF. The DNA of the CDR3 is TGTGCCAGCAGTTACGGGGCAGGGGGCGGCTACACCTTC.

J is TRBJ1-6 and V is TRBV5-1; D gene unclear. V lost 0 bases to trimming and J lost 7 bases, with 8 bases between them. CDR1 is SGHRS and CDR2 is YFSETQ in the germline V gene. The length of the CDR3 is 14 residues. CDR3 residues: CASSLGGENSPLHF. CDR3 bases: TGCGCCAGCAGCTTGGGCGGGGAAAATTCACCCCTCCACTTT. Together with reference TRBV5-1 and TRBJ1-6, the CDR3 gives the full variable domain: KAGVTQTPRYLIKTRGQQVTLSCSPISGHRSVSWYQQTPGQGLQFLFEYFSETQRNKGNFPGRFSGRQFSNSRSEMNVSTLELGDSALYLCASSLGGENSPLHFGNGTRLTVT.

The chain recombines TRBV6-2 or TRBV6-3 with TRBJ2-5, with D perhaps TRBD1 (5 bases). CDR3 length: 15 residues. V dropped 5 bases and J dropped 1 base, with 14 bases sitting between them. In germline, CDR1 is MNHEY, CDR2 SVGEGT. Here the CDR3 reads CASSQFTGPQETQYF. CDR3 in DNA: TGTGCCAGCAGTCAATTTACAGGCCCCCAAGAGACCCAGTACTTC.